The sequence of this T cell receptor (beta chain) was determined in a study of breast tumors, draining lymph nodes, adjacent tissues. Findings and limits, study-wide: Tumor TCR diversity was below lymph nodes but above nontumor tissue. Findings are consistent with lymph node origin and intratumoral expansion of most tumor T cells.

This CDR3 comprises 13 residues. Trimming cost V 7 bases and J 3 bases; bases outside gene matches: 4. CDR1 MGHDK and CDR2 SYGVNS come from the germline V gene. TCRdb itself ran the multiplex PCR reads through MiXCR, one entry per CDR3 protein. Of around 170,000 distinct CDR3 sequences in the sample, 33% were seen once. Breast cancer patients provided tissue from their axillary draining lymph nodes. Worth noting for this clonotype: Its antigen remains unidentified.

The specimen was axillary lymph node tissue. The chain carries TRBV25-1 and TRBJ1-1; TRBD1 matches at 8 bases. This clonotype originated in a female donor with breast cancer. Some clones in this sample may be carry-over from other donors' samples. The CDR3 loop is CASKDRAYTEAFF. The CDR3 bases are TGTGCCAGCAAGGACAGGGCCTACACTGAAGCTTTCTTT. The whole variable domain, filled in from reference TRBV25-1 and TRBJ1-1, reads EADIYQTPRYLVIGTGKKITLECSQTMGHDKMYWYQQDPGMELHLIHYSYGVNSTEKGDLSSESTVSRIRTEHFPLTLESARPSHTSQYLCASKDRAYTEAFFGQGTRLTVV.